The 29 T cell receptor beta chains listed next were all sequenced from one sample in a study of blood T cell repertoires in COVID-19. TCRdb's copy holds only in-frame clones and misses some; the assay was immunoSEQ multiplex PCR. The data show 55,000 to 90,000 clones, with roughly 80% seen just once and approximately 4.1% held by the top ten. Sequenced: peripheral blood. The receptors stem from a woman aged 60-75 years with acute or convalescent COVID-19.

The rearrangement uses TRBV29-1 and TRBJ2-3, with 7 bases lining up with TRBD2. This CDR3 is built from 13 residues. The J segment lost 0 bases and the V segment lost 8 bases, leaving 5 bases of the junction unmatched. Germline CDR1 is SQVTM and CDR2 is ANQGSEA. The CDR3 reads CSPASGSTDTQYF. The CDR3 DNA reads as TGCAGCCCCGCTAGCGGAAGCACAGATACGCAGTATTTT.

The V and J genes are TRBV6-6 and TRBJ2-1; 16 bases line up with TRBD2. This CDR3 is built from 18 residues. The germline CDR1 and CDR2 sequences are MNHNY and SVGAGI (reference sequence). V was clipped by 5 bases and J by 1 base; unmatched bases: 5. The CDR3 DNA reads as TGTGCCAGCAGTCAGGGACTAGCGGGGGGGCCATCCTACAATGAGCAGTTCTTC. Translating gives CASSQGLAGGPSYNEQFF.

This chain connects TRBV18 to TRBJ1-4, with D unclear. The germline V gene has CDR1 KGHSH and CDR2 LQKENI. There are 14 residues in the CDR3. V shed 2 bases and J shed 9 bases, with 13 bases lying between them. CDR3 residues: CASSPESGNQKLFF. In DNA form, the CDR3 reads TGTGCCAGCTCACCAGAAAGCGGGAATCAAAAACTGTTTTTT. The full variable domain, completed using reference TRBV18 and TRBJ1-4, is NAGVMQNPRHLVRRRGQEARLRCSPMKGHSHVYWYRQLPEEGLKFMVYLQKENIIDESGMPKERFSAEFPKEGPSILRIQQVVRGDSAAYFCASSPESGNQKLFFGSGTQLSVL.

The chain has TRBV5-1 and TRBJ2-5, with TRBD1 as a possible D gene (6 bases). Germline lookup yields CDR1 SGHRS and CDR2 YFSETQ. The CDR3 runs 15 residues. V lost 5 bases, J lost 4 bases, and 18 bases lay in between. CDR3 sequence reads: CASSLGAGVGETQYF. The CDR3, as DNA: TGCGCCAGCAGTCTTGGAGCAGGGGTTGGAGAGACCCAGTACTTC.

In DNA form, the CDR3 reads TGCACCAGCAGCCAAGTGTTCGTTCCGGAGACAGGGTTTTTGTCGGCGACCTACGAGCAGTACTTC. Translation gives CTSSQVFVPETGFLSATYEQYF. The V call is TRBV1, the J call TRBJ2-7; the DNA was not used to check the table's D call, TRBD1. TRBV1 is described as a pseudogene. This CDR3 has 22 residues.

The chain uses TRBV21-1 and TRBJ1-4; the D call TRBD1 from the table was never checked on the DNA. TRBV21-1 is flagged as a pseudogene. The CDR3 runs to 11 residues. CDR3 nucleotide sequence: TGTGCCAGCAGCAAGGGCAGAAAACTGTTTTTT. This sequence encodes CASSKGRKLFF.

V is TRBV6-1 and J is TRBJ1-2; 7 bases fit TRBD1. Unmatched junction bases numbered 7, after V lost 2 bases and J lost 7 bases. The CDR3 runs to 14 residues. Germline V CDR1 and CDR2: MNHNS, SASEGT. CDR3 in amino acids: CASSETGDSSGYTF. The CDR3 nucleotides read TGTGCCAGCAGTGAAACAGGGGATAGTAGTGGCTACACCTTC.

This clone was recorded only once. The genes are TRBV20-1 and TRBJ1-2; perhaps TRBD1 as D (5 bases). CDR1 DFQATT and CDR2 SNEGSKA come from the germline V gene (reference sequence). V gave up 5 bases and J gave up 8 bases, with 12 bases separating them. The CDR3 loop spans 11 amino acids. This CDR3 reads CSAHYSGGYTF. Written as DNA, the CDR3 is TGCAGTGCTCATTATTCAGGGGGCTACACCTTC.

The V gene is TRBV5-1, the J gene TRBJ2-5; D is possibly TRBD1 (6 bases). V lost 0 bases and J 2 bases, leaving 11 bases between the germline ends. Germline CDR1 is SGHRS and CDR2 is YFSETQ. This CDR3 has 15 amino acids. The CDR3 loop reads CASSLGQDRQETQYF. In DNA, the CDR3 is TGCGCCAGCAGCTTGGGACAGGATAGGCAAGAGACCCAGTACTTC.

The DNA of the CDR3 is TGTGCCAGCAGCCAGTTTACAGGGAACACTGAAGCTTTCTTT. Translation: CASSQFTGNTEAFF. The chain employs TRBV3-1 (or the pseudogene TRBV3-2) and TRBJ1-1; TRBD1 might be the D (5 bases). CDR1 and CDR2 from the germline V gene are LGHDT and YNNKEL (reference sequence). Trimming stripped 3 bases from V and 1 base from J, with 9 bases between. The CDR3 sequence is 14 residues long.

This clone was seen only a few times. The chain combines TRBV2 with TRBJ2-3; 7 bases agree with TRBD2. The germline gives CDR1 SNHLY, CDR2 FYNNEI. The J segment lost 0 bases and the V segment lost 6 bases, leaving 6 bases of the junction unmatched. This CDR3 is 15 amino acids long. The CDR3 bases are TGTGCCAGCAGGGGGGGGACGGCAAGCACAGATACGCAGTATTTT. Translated: CASRGGTASTDTQYF.

The chain joins TRBV27 to TRBJ2-5; the match to TRBD2 covers 10 bases. Per germline, CDR1 MNHEY and CDR2 SMNVEV (reference sequence). J was trimmed by 2 bases and V by 5 bases; bases with no gene match: 11. The CDR3 has 17 amino acids. The CDR3 DNA follows: TGTGCCAGCAGTCCGATCGGACTAGCGGAACCACAAGAGACCCAGTACTTC. This codes for CASSPIGLAEPQETQYF.

V is TRBV5-1 and J is TRBJ2-5, with 12 bases fitting TRBD2. V was clipped by 0 bases and J by 3 bases; unmatched bases: 0. The CDR3 runs to 15 residues. Germline assignment: CDR1 SGHRS and CDR2 YFSETQ. The CDR3: CASSLGTSGEETQYF. The CDR3 bases are TGCGCCAGCAGCTTGGGGACTAGCGGGGAAGAGACCCAGTACTTC.

The chain employs TRBV7-9 and TRBJ2-7; the D is unclear. The ends were cut back, 0 bases at V and 4 bases at J, with 7 bases in the middle. The CDR3 is made up of 13 amino acids. Germline CDR1 is SEHNR and CDR2 is FQNEAQ (reference sequence). The CDR3 reads CASSLASTYEQYF. The CDR3, as DNA: TGTGCCAGCAGCTTAGCTAGCACGTACGAGCAGTACTTC.

The rearrangement joins TRBV5-1 to TRBJ1-2; D possibly corresponds to TRBD1 (6 bases). Trimming removed 0 bases from V and 4 bases from J, with 7 bases in between. This CDR3 has 13 residues. Germline CDR1 is SGHRS and CDR2 is YFSETQ. The CDR3 reads CASSLGQVYGYTF. Here the CDR3 DNA reads TGCGCCAGCAGCTTGGGACAGGTCTATGGCTACACCTTC. Variable domain in full (rest from reference TRBV5-1 and TRBJ1-2): KAGVTQTPRYLIKTRGQQVTLSCSPISGHRSVSWYQQTPGQGLQFLFEYFSETQRNKGNFPGRFSGRQFSNSRSEMNVSTLELGDSALYLCASSLGQVYGYTFGSGTRLTVV.

The chain uses TRBV9 and TRBJ1-1; possible D gene TRBD1, 5 bases. The CDR3 loop spans 14 amino acids. Trimming pared 4 bases from V and 6 bases from J, leaving 16 bases between. Germline V lookup: CDR1 SGDLS, CDR2 YYNGEE. The CDR3 coding sequence is TGTGCCAGCAGCTCAGGAGGGGCGGGGGCTGAAGCTTTCTTT. It translates to CASSSGGAGAEAFF. Combining the CDR3 with reference TRBV9 and TRBJ1-1 gives the whole variable domain DSGVTQTPKHLITATGQRVTLRCSPRSGDLSVYWYQQSLDQGLQFLIQYYNGEERAKGNILERFSAQQFPDLHSELNLSSLELGDSALYFCASSSGGAGAEAFFGQGTRLTVV.

This clone was recorded once. J is TRBJ1-1 and V is TRBV5-6; D remains ambiguous. The CDR3 has 11 amino acids. Germline V gene sequence: CDR1 SGHDT, CDR2 YYEEEE. Trimming removed 6 bases at V and 1 base at J, with 4 bases between. The CDR3 coding sequence is TGTGCCAGCATCGGGAACACTGAAGCTTTCTTT. Encoded protein: CASIGNTEAFF.

The genes are TRBV9 and TRBJ1-1; tentatively, D is TRBD1 (5 bases). V was shortened by 3 bases and J by 10 bases, with 19 bases between the two germline ends. In germline, CDR1 is SGDLS, CDR2 YYNGEE. This CDR3 region has 14 residues. The DNA for the CDR3 is TGTGCCAGCAGCGCCGGTCCGGAGGGGTGGGCAGCTTTCTTT. Translating gives CASSAGPEGWAAFF.

The chain joins TRBV5-4 to TRBJ2-1, with 10 bases identical to TRBD1. J lost 8 bases, V lost 4 bases, and 9 bases had no gene match. This CDR3 spans 15 amino acids. The germline V gene has CDR1 SGHNT and CDR2 YYREEE (reference sequence). CDR3 residues: CASSLRGQGIDEQFF. The DNA of the CDR3 is TGTGCCAGCAGCCTACGGGGACAGGGGATCGATGAGCAGTTCTTC.

CDR3 loop: CASSLRLAGGLSTDTQYF. In DNA, the CDR3 is TGTGCCAGCAGCTTACGCCTAGCGGGGGGCCTAAGCACAGATACGCAGTATTTT. The V gene is TRBV11-2, the J gene TRBJ2-3; TRBD2 matches 11 bases. CDR3 length: 18 residues. J was trimmed by 0 bases and V by 2 bases; bases with no gene match: 7. Germline V gene sequence: CDR1 SGHAT, CDR2 FQNNGV.

The chain employs TRBV6-6 and TRBJ2-2; D unclear. The V gene's germline CDR1 is MNHNY and CDR2 SVGAGI (reference sequence). This CDR3 comprises 14 residues. The V end was cut by 2 bases, the J end by 5 bases, with 9 bases between. The CDR3 loop is CASSYTGRTGELFF. The DNA for the CDR3 is TGTGCCAGCAGTTACACGGGTCGGACCGGGGAGCTGTTTTTT.

The V gene is TRBV3-1 (or the pseudogene TRBV3-2), the J gene TRBJ2-3, with 8 bases lining up with TRBD2. Losses at the gene ends were 6 bases for V and 4 bases for J; bases not matched to a gene: 9. Germline-derived CDR1 and CDR2 are LGHDT and YNNKEL (reference sequence). This CDR3 region has 15 residues. CDR3 bases: TGTGCCAGCAGGTCCGAGCGGGGGTGGTCAGATACGCAGTATTTT. Residues: CASRSERGWSDTQYF.

This sequence joins TRBV24-1 and TRBJ1-5; 8 nucleotides agree with TRBD1. V gave up 3 bases and J gave up 4 bases; unmatched junction bases: 4. The germline CDR1 and CDR2 sequences are KGHDR and SFDVKD. The CDR3 has 15 residues. This chain's CDR3 is CATSDGQGLNQPQHF. DNA of the CDR3: TGTGCCACCAGTGATGGACAGGGCTTAAATCAGCCCCAGCATTTT.

This clone was observed a few times. CDR3 sequence: CSASPGGPYSNQPQHF. CDR3 coding DNA: TGCAGTGCTAGTCCAGGGGGCCCATATAGCAATCAGCCCCAGCATTTT. The V call is TRBV20-1, the J call TRBJ1-5; TRBD1 matches at 8 bases. V was pared by 3 bases and J by 0 bases, with 7 bases of the junction left unmatched. CDR3 size: 16 residues. Germline V gene data show CDR1 as DFQATT and CDR2 as SNEGSKA (reference sequence).

The rearrangement links TRBV12-5 to TRBJ2-7; 9 positions match TRBD1. V shed 0 bases and J 6 bases; nucleotides not matched to a gene: 18. This CDR3 is 19 amino acids long. Germline V gene data show CDR1 as LGHNT and CDR2 as FRNRAP. Here the CDR3 DNA reads TGTGCTAGTGGTTTGGTACTAGGGGGGACGGGGACAGGGTCCGTCGAGCAGTACTTC. Translation: CASGLVLGGTGTGSVEQYF.

The chain combines TRBV15 with TRBJ1-6; D unresolved. The CDR3 length is 14 residues. CDR1 is LNHNV, CDR2 YYDKDF, per germline (reference sequence). V lost 5 bases and J 6 bases, leaving 11 bases between the germline ends. CDR3 sequence reads: CATSGRGANSPLHF. CDR3 coding DNA: TGTGCCACCAGCGGTCGAGGAGCTAATTCACCCCTCCACTTT.

The chain has TRBV18 and TRBJ1-2; 8 bases line up with TRBD1. Germline V lookup: CDR1 KGHSH, CDR2 LQKENI. Losses at the gene ends were 6 bases for V and 8 bases for J; bases not matched to a gene: 14. The CDR3 totals 15 residues. CDR3 nucleotide sequence: TGTGCCAGCTCTTCGATCCGGCAGGGGGCTGAGGGCTACACCTTC. This translates into CASSSIRQGAEGYTF.

This rearrangement joins TRBV19 to TRBJ1-5; D remains ambiguous. The CDR3 is made up of 15 amino acids. Between the trimmed V and J ends, which lost 3 bases and 4 bases, there was a span of 13 bases. CDR1 LNHDA and CDR2 SQIVND come from the germline V gene (reference sequence). The CDR3, as DNA: TGTGCCAGTAGTATTCCTCGAGGGCTTAATCAGCCCCAGCATTTT. Translated: CASSIPRGLNQPQHF.

The rearrangement links TRBV10-3 to TRBJ1-1; the D is unclear. The CDR3 extends over 14 amino acids. Trimming took 4 bases from V and 4 from J, leaving 13 bases between them. Germline CDR1 is ENHRY and CDR2 is SYGVKD. CDR3 loop: CAISGTDRGTEAFF. CDR3 DNA: TGTGCCATCAGTGGTACCGACCGGGGCACTGAAGCTTTCTTT.